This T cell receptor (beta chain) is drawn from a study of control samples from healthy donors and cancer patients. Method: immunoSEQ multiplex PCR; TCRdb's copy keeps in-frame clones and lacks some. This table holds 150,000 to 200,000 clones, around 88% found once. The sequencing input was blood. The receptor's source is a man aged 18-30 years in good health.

CDR3 residues: CASSLRSTNEKLFF. The CDR3 DNA is TGTGCCAGCAGCCTCAGATCAACTAATGAAAAACTGTTTTTT. The chain uses TRBV2 and TRBJ1-4; no reliable D call. Trimming took 6 bases from V and 0 from J, leaving 8 bases between them. From germline, CDR1 is SNHLY and CDR2 FYNNEI. The CDR3 is 14 residues long.